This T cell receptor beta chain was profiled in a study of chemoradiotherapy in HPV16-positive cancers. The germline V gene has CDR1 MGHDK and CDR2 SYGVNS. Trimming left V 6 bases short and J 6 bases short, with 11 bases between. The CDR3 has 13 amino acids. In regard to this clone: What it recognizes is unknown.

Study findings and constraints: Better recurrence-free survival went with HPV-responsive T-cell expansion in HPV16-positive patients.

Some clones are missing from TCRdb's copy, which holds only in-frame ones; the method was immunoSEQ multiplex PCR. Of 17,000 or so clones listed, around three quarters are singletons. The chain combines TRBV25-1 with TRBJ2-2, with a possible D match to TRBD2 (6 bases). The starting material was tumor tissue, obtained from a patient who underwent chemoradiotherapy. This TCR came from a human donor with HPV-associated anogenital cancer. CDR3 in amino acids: CASRMEGPGELFF. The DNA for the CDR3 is TGTGCCAGCAGAATGGAGGGACCCGGGGAGCTGTTTTTT.